The 3 T cell receptor beta chains given below trace back to one sample, sequenced in a study of blood T cell repertoires in COVID-19. Assay: immunoSEQ multiplex PCR; the TCRdb copy retains only in-frame clones and omits some. The sample lists more than 250,000 clones, roughly 90% occurring once. Material for sequencing was PBMCs or T cells enriched from blood (not recorded which). The receptors were sampled from a woman in her twenties or thirties who had recovered from COVID-19.

V is TRBV6-2 or TRBV6-3 and J is TRBJ2-7; 8 bases are shared with TRBD1. From germline, CDR1 is MNHEY and CDR2 SVGEGT. J lost 9 bases, V lost 4 bases, and 11 bases had no gene match. This CDR3 has 14 residues. DNA of the CDR3: TGTGCCAGCAGTTCCCCCGACAGGGGAAGTGTGCAGTACTTC. It is translated as CASSSPDRGSVQYF.

The V call is TRBV15, the J call TRBJ2-7, with TRBD1 matching over 12 bases. J was trimmed by 5 bases and V by 0 bases; bases with no gene match: 5. The CDR3 is 16 residues long. CDR1 LNHNV and CDR2 YYDKDF come from the germline V gene (reference sequence). The chain's CDR3 is CATSRDLWDRGHEQYF. CDR3 bases: TGTGCCACCAGCAGAGATCTCTGGGACAGGGGGCACGAGCAGTACTTC.

This chain joins TRBV27 and TRBJ2-1; tentative D call: TRBD2 (5 bases). Germline loops: CDR1 MNHEY, CDR2 SMNVEV (reference sequence). The CDR3 loop spans 13 amino acids. The V end was cut by 5 bases, the J end by 4 bases, with 9 bases between. The CDR3: CASSRSGYNEQFF. The CDR3 DNA is TGTGCCAGCAGTCGGTCGGGATACAATGAGCAGTTCTTC.